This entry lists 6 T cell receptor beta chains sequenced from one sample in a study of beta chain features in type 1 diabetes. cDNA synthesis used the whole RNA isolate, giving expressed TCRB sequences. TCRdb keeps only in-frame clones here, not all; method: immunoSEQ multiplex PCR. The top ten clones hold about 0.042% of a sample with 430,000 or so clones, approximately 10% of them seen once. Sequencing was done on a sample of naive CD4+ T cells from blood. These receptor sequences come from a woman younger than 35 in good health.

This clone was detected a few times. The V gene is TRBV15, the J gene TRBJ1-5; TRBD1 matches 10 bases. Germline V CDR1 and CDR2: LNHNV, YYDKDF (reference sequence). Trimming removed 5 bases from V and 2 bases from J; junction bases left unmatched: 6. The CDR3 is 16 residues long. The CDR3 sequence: CATSAGDRGGNQPQHF. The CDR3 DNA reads TGTGCCACCAGCGCGGGGGACAGGGGCGGCAATCAGCCCCAGCATTTT.

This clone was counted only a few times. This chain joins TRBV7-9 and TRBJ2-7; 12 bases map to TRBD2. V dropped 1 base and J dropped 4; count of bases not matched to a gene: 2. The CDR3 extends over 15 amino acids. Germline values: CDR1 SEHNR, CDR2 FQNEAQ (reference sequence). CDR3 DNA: TGTGCCAGCAGCTTAGTCCTAGCGGGAGGGTACGAGCAGTACTTC. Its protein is CASSLVLAGGYEQYF.

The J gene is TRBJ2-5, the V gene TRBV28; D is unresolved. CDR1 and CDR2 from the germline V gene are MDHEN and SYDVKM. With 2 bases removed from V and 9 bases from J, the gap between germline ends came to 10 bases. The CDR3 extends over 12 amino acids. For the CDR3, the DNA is TGTGCCAGCAGTTTAGCGGTGGCGGCCCAGTACTTC. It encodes CASSLAVAAQYF.

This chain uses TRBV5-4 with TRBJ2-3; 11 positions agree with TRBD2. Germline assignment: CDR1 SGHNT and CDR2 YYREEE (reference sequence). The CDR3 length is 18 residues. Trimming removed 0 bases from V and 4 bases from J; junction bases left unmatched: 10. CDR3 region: CASSLVTLAGVPPDTQYF. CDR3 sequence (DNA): TGTGCCAGCAGCTTGGTGACACTAGCGGGAGTTCCCCCAGATACGCAGTATTTT.

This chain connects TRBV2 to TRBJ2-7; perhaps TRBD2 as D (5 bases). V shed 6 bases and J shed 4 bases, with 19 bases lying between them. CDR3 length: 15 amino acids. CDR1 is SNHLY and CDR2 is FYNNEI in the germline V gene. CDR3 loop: CASSEGPRRVYEQYV. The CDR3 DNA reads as TGTGCCAGCAGCGAGGGCCCCAGGCGGGTTTACGAGCAGTACGTC.

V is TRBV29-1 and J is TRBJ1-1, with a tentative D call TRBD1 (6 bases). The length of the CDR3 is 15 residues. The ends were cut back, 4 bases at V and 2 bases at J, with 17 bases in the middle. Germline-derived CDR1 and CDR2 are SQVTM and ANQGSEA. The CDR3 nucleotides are TGCAGCGTTGTTCGGGCAGGGGCTAGAAACACTGAAGCTTTCTTT. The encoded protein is CSVVRAGARNTEAFF.